Listed below are T cell receptor beta chains from one sample, sequenced in a study of cytomegalovirus exposure and HLA in healthy donors. Measured with immunoSEQ multiplex PCR; TCRdb has only the in-frame clones, and not every one. Altogether 100,000 to 150,000 clones are present, around 81% being singletons, with the ten largest covering 0.95% to 1.5%. The sequenced sample was PBMCs. Source of these receptors: a female donor in good health and CMV-seronegative. Each CDR3 is given with its conserved first and last residue. Fields, in order: V gene, CDR3 protein.

TRBV5-1 | CASSLLDFSQDTQYF
TRBV7-7 | CASTLPGAGLVGELFF
TRBV6-5 | CASSHTRNTEAFF
TRBV7-9 | CASSLVYSPMSEQYF
TRBV6-5 | CASSLAGGGVEKLFF
TRBV30 | CAWSGASSGRTDTQYF
TRBV11-2 | CASSPGQGDPKNIQYF
TRBV7-8 | CASSRLTWGATNEKLFF
TRBV30 | CAWSPGLSPGIDTQYF
TRBV6-6 | CASSYARSSGNGELFF
TRBV5-4 | CASSNNRGRFTGELFF
TRBV19 | CASSIGGENIQYF
TRBV6-1 | CASSADDRRINSPLHF
TRBV4-1 | CASSQDLRQTNQPQHF
TRBV29-1 | CSVASGFSYNEQFF
TRBV11-2 | CASSFVMNTEAFF
TRBV7-9 | CASSVSGSINNEQFF
TRBV5-1 | CASSLGRSTGNSPLHF
TRBV11-2 | CASSLGQGAQGYTF
TRBV2 | CASRRGVQGTYEQYF
TRBV7-9 | CSSSGREGSGELFF
TRBV6-5 | CASRDSLYGYTF
TRBV5-1 | CASSLTPAGGSPLHF